The following is a TCR beta chain sequence with its context. This sample stems from a study of blood T cell repertoires in COVID-19. This table comes from immunoSEQ multiplex PCR, and its TCRdb copy is limited to in-frame clones, with some not included. Here the sample spans about 210,000 clones, about 88% being singletons. V gave up 8 bases and J gave up 6 bases; unmatched junction bases: 13. Germline CDR1 reads KGHDR; CDR2 reads SFDVKD. The CDR3 loop spans 17 amino acids. The sequenced sample consisted of peripheral blood. V usage is TRBV24-1 and J usage is TRBJ2-1, with TRBD2 matching over 12 bases. The receptor was derived from a woman aged 40 to 50 with acute or convalescent COVID-19. The DNA of the CDR3 is TGTGCCACCACAGGTACCGAGGGACTAGCGGGTATCAATGAGCAGTTCTTC. It encodes CATTGTEGLAGINEQFF.